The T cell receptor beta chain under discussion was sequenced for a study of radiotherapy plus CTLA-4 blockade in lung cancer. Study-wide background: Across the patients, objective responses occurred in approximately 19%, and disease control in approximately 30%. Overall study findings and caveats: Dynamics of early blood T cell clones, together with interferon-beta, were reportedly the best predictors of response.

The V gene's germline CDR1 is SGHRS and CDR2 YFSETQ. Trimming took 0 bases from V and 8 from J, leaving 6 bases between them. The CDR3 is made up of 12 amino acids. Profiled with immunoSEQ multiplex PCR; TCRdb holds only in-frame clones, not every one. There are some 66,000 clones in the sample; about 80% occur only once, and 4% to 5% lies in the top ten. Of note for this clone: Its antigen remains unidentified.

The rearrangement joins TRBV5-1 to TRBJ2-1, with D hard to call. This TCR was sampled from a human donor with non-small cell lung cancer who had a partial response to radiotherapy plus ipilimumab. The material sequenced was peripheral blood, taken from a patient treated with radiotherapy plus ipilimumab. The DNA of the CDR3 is TGCGCCAGCAGCTTGGCGGCGGATGAGCAGTTCTTC. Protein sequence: CASSLAADEQFF.